The rows below give T cell receptor beta chains drawn from one sample of a study of human T cells and chemical hapten exposure. TCRdb ran MiXCR on the RACE reads and lists one entry per CDR3 protein. The table includes approximately 80,000 distinct CDR3 sequences, more than 9% detected once. The material sequenced was whole blood, taken in connection with sensitization to the hapten diphenylcyclopropenone (DPC). These TCRs come from a woman in her forties or fifties with alopecia areata. Some clones in this sample may be carry-over from other donors' samples. Both conserved end residues are part of each CDR3. A D gene is named only where the DNA matches it firmly. A row's size may be missing; if present it is once, few, many or a size class.

CDR3 | DNA | J | D | length | V | size
CAISGEPNSPLHF | TGTGCCATCAGCGGTGAACCTAATTCACCCCTCCACTTT | TRBJ1-6 | NA | 13 | TRBV10-3 | few
CASTLAGVMDGELFF | TGTGCCAGCACCTTAGCGGGAGTGATGGACGGGGAGCTGTTTTTT | TRBJ2-2 | TRBD2 | 15 | TRBV12-3/TRBV12-4 | many
CAISRGQGYGYTF | TGTGCCATCAGTCGTGGACAGGGATATGGCTACACCTTC | TRBJ1-2 | TRBD1 | 13 | TRBV10-3 | NA
CASSLVDLNTEAFF | TGTGCCAGCAGCTTGGTCGACTTGAACACTGAAGCTTTCTTT | TRBJ1-1 | NA | 14 | TRBV5-6 | NA
CASSLAEKAFF | TGTGCCAGCAGCTTAGCAGAGAAAGCTTTCTTT | TRBJ1-1 | NA | 11 | TRBV7-9 | few
CASSPWGRGWQPQHF | TGTGCCAGCAGCCCCTGGGGCAGGGGTTGGCAGCCCCAGCATTTT | TRBJ1-5 | NA | 15 | TRBV11-3 | NA
CASTSLTGIYEQYF | TGTGCCAGCACCTCTTTAACAGGGATTTACGAGCAGTACTTC | TRBJ2-7 | NA | 14 | TRBV28 | few
CASSFFGTSGRMADIQYF | TGTGCCAGCAGTTTCTTTGGGACTAGCGGGAGGATGGCGGACATTCAGTACTTC | TRBJ2-4 | TRBD2 | 18 | TRBV28 | many
CASSPPGPGNTGELFF | TGTGCCAGCTCACCACCGGGACCGGGGAACACCGGGGAGCTGTTTTTT | TRBJ2-2 | NA | 16 | TRBV18 | NA
CASSFRDRGPQDEQYF | TGTGCCAGTAGTTTCCGGGACAGGGGGCCGCAGGACGAGCAGTACTTC | TRBJ2-7 | TRBD1 | 16 | TRBV19 | many
CASSLRNPPAAFF | TGTGCCAGCAGTTTAAGGAATCCCCCGGCAGCTTTCTTT | TRBJ1-1 | NA | 13 | TRBV28 | few
CASRSRPTDTQYF | TGTGCCAGCAGGTCGCGGCCCACAGATACGCAGTATTTT | TRBJ2-3 | NA | 13 | TRBV11-2 | NA
CASSLATGKNTEAFF | TGTGCCAGCAGCTTGGCAACAGGGAAGAACACTGAAGCTTTCTTT | TRBJ1-1 | NA | 15 | TRBV5-4 | few
CASSQYRTGMNTEAFF | TGTGCCAGCAGCCAATACCGGACAGGGATGAACACTGAAGCTTTCTTT | TRBJ1-1 | TRBD1 | 16 | TRBV14 | few
CASSRSTGEEQYF | TGTGCCAGCTCACGATCGACAGGGGAGGAGCAGTACTTC | TRBJ2-7 | TRBD1 | 13 | TRBV18 | few
CASSGSPSSYEQYF | TGTGCCAGCTCGGGCAGCCCAAGCTCCTACGAGCAGTACTTC | TRBJ2-7 | NA | 14 | TRBV7-8 | NA
CASSLGLDTGELFF | TGTGCCAGCAGCTTGGGGCTAGATACCGGGGAGCTGTTTTTT | TRBJ2-2 | NA | 14 | TRBV5-5 | many
CASGNYEQYF | TGTGCTAGTGGCAACTACGAGCAGTACTTC | TRBJ2-7 | NA | 10 | TRBV12-5 | NA
CASSSPGGSSGNTIYF | TGTGCCAGCAGTTCCCCAGGGGGCTCCTCTGGAAACACCATATATTTT | TRBJ1-3 | TRBD1 | 16 | TRBV28 | many
CSARDLGGIYNEQFF | TGCAGTGCTAGAGATCTGGGCGGGATTTACAATGAGCAGTTCTTC | TRBJ2-1 | NA | 15 | TRBV20-1 | many
CASSLAGLGSRVYVNEQFF | TGCGCCAGCAGCTTGGCGGGACTAGGTAGTAGGGTATATGTCAATGAGCAGTTCTTC | TRBJ2-1 | TRBD2 | 19 | TRBV5-1 | many
CASTRSVNTEAFF | TGTGCCTCGACAAGGTCGGTGAACACTGAAGCTTTCTTT | TRBJ1-1 | NA | 13 | TRBV30 | many
CASSSVRDGYEQYF | TGTGCCAGCAGCTCCGTGCGGGACGGCTACGAGCAGTACTTC | TRBJ2-7 | NA | 14 | TRBV11-2 | few
CASSPKGSGEKLFF | TGTGCCAGCAGCCCCAAAGGGTCCGGCGAAAAACTGTTTTTT | TRBJ1-4 | NA | 14 | TRBV3-1 | once
CASSRQLNTEAFF | TGTGCCAGCAGTCGACAGCTGAACACTGAAGCTTTCTTT | TRBJ1-1 | NA | 13 | TRBV12-3/TRBV12-4 | many
CASTPDRRNTEAFF | TGTGCCAGCACCCCGGACAGGCGAAACACTGAAGCTTTCTTT | TRBJ1-1 | TRBD1 | 14 | TRBV6-5 | NA
CASSLRGAGREQYF | TGTGCCAGCAGTTTAAGGGGAGCCGGGCGCGAGCAGTACTTC | TRBJ2-7 | NA | 14 | TRBV28 | few
CSARGGTSGYNEQFF | TGCAGTGCTAGAGGCGGGACTAGCGGATACAATGAGCAGTTCTTC | TRBJ2-1 | TRBD2 | 15 | TRBV20-1 | NA
CASSFSPKETQYF | TGTGCCAGCAGCTTCTCTCCAAAAGAGACCCAGTACTTC | TRBJ2-5 | NA | 13 | TRBV5-6 | many
CSARQNTEAFF | TGCAGTGCTAGACAGAACACTGAAGCTTTCTTT | TRBJ1-1 | NA | 11 | TRBV20-1 | NA
CSVIVSTDTQYF | TGCAGCGTTATCGTATCCACAGATACGCAGTATTTT | TRBJ2-3 | NA | 12 | TRBV29-1 | many
CASSQNRPNDRPAGQETQYF | TGTGCCAGCAGCCAAAACCGACCCAACGACCGTCCAGCGGGGCAAGAGACCCAGTACTTC | TRBJ2-5 | NA | 20 | TRBV3-2 | few
CASSLKIPTANYGYTF | TGTGCCAGCAGCCTAAAGATCCCGACTGCTAACTATGGCTACACCTTC | TRBJ1-2 | NA | 16 | TRBV4-2 | many
CASSVISKQFF | TGTGCCAGCAGTGTTATCTCCAAGCAGTTCTTC | TRBJ2-1 | NA | 11 | TRBV2 | many
CSVARAEAFF | TGCAGCGTTGCGAGGGCTGAAGCTTTCTTT | TRBJ1-1 | NA | 10 | TRBV29-1 | many
CASSRRDSRNSPLHF | TGTGCCAGCAGTCGCCGGGACAGCCGCAATTCACCCCTCCACTTT | TRBJ1-6 | TRBD1 | 15 | TRBV28 | few
CASSGGTFSEQYF | TGTGCCAGCAGCGGCGGGACATTCTCCGAGCAGTACTTC | TRBJ2-7 | NA | 13 | TRBV9 | NA
CASSSLAGKNIQYF | TGTGCCAGCAGTTCTCTAGCAGGAAAAAACATTCAGTACTTC | TRBJ2-4 | NA | 14 | TRBV27 | NA
CASSSPLSGRRYEQYF | TGCGCCAGCAGCTCCCCCCTTAGCGGGAGAAGGTACGAGCAGTACTTC | TRBJ2-7 | TRBD2 | 16 | TRBV5-1 | many